The 18 T cell receptor beta chains reported below all come from one sample, sequenced in a study of blood T cell repertoires in COVID-19. Clones were read by immunoSEQ multiplex PCR, and TCRdb kept only the in-frame ones, dropping some. The sample has about 150,000 clones; around 80% are singletons. Sequenced: PBMCs or T cells enriched from blood (not recorded which). The source of these receptors is a woman in her 50s who had recovered from COVID-19.

The J gene is TRBJ2-1, the V gene TRBV7-9, with D possibly being TRBD2 (6 bases). The CDR3 totals 16 residues. V was cut by 4 bases and J by 7 bases, with 20 bases left in between. CDR1 is SEHNR, CDR2 FQNEAQ, per germline (reference sequence). Here the CDR3 DNA reads TGTGCCAGCAGCTCAAGTGGCGGGGAATCGTCGAATGAGCAGTTCTTC. Its translation: CASSSSGGESSNEQFF.

This rearrangement joins TRBV5-1 to TRBJ1-1, with D maybe TRBD1 (6 bases). Germline V lookup: CDR1 SGHRS, CDR2 YFSETQ. The CDR3 contains 15 residues. Trimming took 4 bases from V and 0 from J, leaving 13 bases between them. CDR3 residues: CASSRGTGLNTEAFF. CDR3 coding DNA: TGCGCCAGCAGCCGAGGAACAGGGTTGAACACTGAAGCTTTCTTT.

In this sample, this clone turned up once. V usage is TRBV5-1 and J usage is TRBJ2-1, with 7 bases that match TRBD1. CDR1 SGHRS and CDR2 YFSETQ come from the germline V gene. The CDR3 is 13 residues long. Losses at the gene ends were 3 bases for V and 9 bases for J; bases not matched to a gene: 6. CDR3 bases: TGCGCCAGCAGCTCGACAGGGTATGGTGAGCAGTTCTTC. The encoded protein is CASSSTGYGEQFF.

This rearrangement joins TRBV3-1 (or the pseudogene TRBV3-2) to TRBJ2-5, with 7 bases lining up with TRBD2. The CDR3 spans 14 residues. Germline V lookup: CDR1 LGHDT, CDR2 YNNKEL (reference sequence). The trim removed 0 bases at V and 5 bases at J, leaving 3 bases unmatched. CDR3 protein: CASSQDWGGETQYF. CDR3 DNA: TGTGCCAGCAGCCAAGATTGGGGGGGGGAGACCCAGTACTTC.

Notes on this clone: Germline and junction disagree at one end, which may indicate a read error. This chain joins TRBV29-1 and TRBJ2-1, with D tentatively TRBD1 (6 bases). The CDR3 has 13 amino acids. Per germline, CDR1 SQVTM and CDR2 ANQGSEA. The chain's CDR3 is CSVSQGPYTEQFF. Written as DNA, the CDR3 is TGCAGCGTCTCACAGGGCCCCTACACTGAGCAGTTCTTC.

The V and J genes are TRBV7-6 and TRBJ1-4; TRBD1 matches 8 bases. V lost 2 bases to trimming and J lost 3 bases; unmatched junction nucleotides: 5. Germline V gene sequence: CDR1 SGHVS, CDR2 FNYEAQ. The CDR3 runs to 16 residues. As DNA, the CDR3 is TGTGCCAGCAGCTTACCTAGGACAGGGTCTAATGAAAAACTGTTTTTT. The encoded protein is CASSLPRTGSNEKLFF.

This clone occurred a few times. The V gene is TRBV2, the J gene TRBJ2-1, with D possibly being TRBD1 (5 bases). CDR3 length: 15 residues. Between the trimmed V and J ends, which lost 1 base and 5 bases, there was a span of 12 bases. Germline V gene data show CDR1 as SNHLY and CDR2 as FYNNEI. In nucleotides, the CDR3 is TGTGCCAGCAGTGAAGACAGGCAACACCACAATGAGCAGTTCTTC. Its protein product is CASSEDRQHHNEQFF.

This rearrangement joins TRBV6-1 to TRBJ1-5, with D unclear. The CDR3 length is 14 residues. V shed 2 bases and J shed 4 bases, with 9 bases lying between them. The germline V gene encodes CDR1 MNHNS and CDR2 SASEGT. CDR3 sequence reads: CASSESPDNQPQHF. CDR3 bases: TGTGCCAGCAGTGAATCACCAGATAATCAGCCCCAGCATTTT.

The chain joins TRBV7-3 to TRBJ1-2; TRBD1 aligns across 8 bases. The V gene's germline CDR1 is SGHTA and CDR2 FQGTGA. This CDR3 is 15 amino acids long. V lost 2 bases, J lost 13 bases, and 15 bases stayed unmatched. CDR3 in amino acids: CASSLSVVGQAEITF. In DNA, the CDR3 is TGTGCCAGCAGCTTATCGGTCGTGGGACAGGCGGAGATCACCTTC.

The genes are TRBV18 and TRBJ2-3; D might be TRBD2 (5 bases). The germline V gene has CDR1 KGHSH and CDR2 LQKENI. CDR3 length equals 14 residues. V lost 3 bases and J lost 6, with 13 bases in between. The CDR3 protein is CASSPGLRTDTQYF. CDR3 DNA sequence: TGTGCCAGCTCACCTGGACTGCGGACGGATACGCAGTATTTT.

The chain combines TRBV11-2 with TRBJ1-2; a weak D match, TRBD1 (6 bases). Germline CDR1 reads SGHAT; CDR2 reads FQNNGV. The length of the CDR3 is 13 residues. V gave up 5 bases and J gave up 11 bases, with 18 bases separating them. For the CDR3, the DNA is TGTGCCAGCAGCCCCCGGCCCCGACAGGATTACACCTTC. Its translation is CASSPRPRQDYTF.

This sequence joins TRBV19 and TRBJ2-6; possibly TRBD2 for D (6 bases). The germline V gene encodes CDR1 LNHDA and CDR2 SQIVND (reference sequence). Deletions cut 3 bases from V and 3 bases from J, with 6 bases between. The CDR3 contains 14 residues. The CDR3 is CASSMGGGANVLTF. The CDR3 DNA reads as TGTGCCAGTAGTATGGGGGGTGGGGCCAACGTCCTGACTTTC.

The chain uses TRBV5-8 and TRBJ1-1; D remains unclear. The CDR3 runs 14 residues. Germline CDR1 SGHTS, CDR2 YDEGEE. Trimming pared 0 bases from V and 7 bases from J, leaving 13 bases between. CDR3 region: CASSLDRVFGEAFF. CDR3 bases: TGTGCCAGCAGCTTGGATCGGGTATTTGGTGAAGCTTTCTTT.

The V call is TRBV6-5, the J call TRBJ2-2; 8 bases map to TRBD1. The trim removed 9 bases at V and 7 bases at J, leaving 10 bases unmatched. The CDR3 sequence is 14 residues long. Per the germline V gene, CDR1 is MNHEY and CDR2 is SVGAGI. The CDR3 bases are TGTGCCAGTGACAGGGGCGGCGGTGGCGGGGAGCTGTTTTTT. Translation gives CASDRGGGGGELFF.

The chain employs TRBV6-6 and TRBJ2-1; maybe TRBD1 (7 bases). V was cut by 0 bases and J by 9 bases, with 12 bases left in between. The germline V gene has CDR1 MNHNY and CDR2 SVGAGI (reference sequence). The CDR3 loop spans 14 amino acids. Here the CDR3 DNA reads TGTGCCAGCAGTTACTCCAGGGGGGCCCGTGAGCAGTTCTTC. Protein product: CASSYSRGAREQFF.

This clone was detected only a few times. This chain connects TRBV28 to TRBJ1-1, with 7 bases matching TRBD1. Germline assignment: CDR1 MDHEN and CDR2 SYDVKM. The CDR3 has 15 residues. Trimming took 5 bases from V and 1 from J; bases not matched to a gene: 7. In nucleotides, the CDR3 is TGTGCCAGCAGTGGAGCCGGGACAGCGAACACTGAAGCTTTCTTT. It specifies CASSGAGTANTEAFF.

This chain connects TRBV28 to TRBJ2-5; D possibly corresponds to TRBD2 (6 bases). This CDR3 is built from 15 residues. Trimming stripped 4 bases from V and 5 bases from J, with 17 bases between. Germline CDR1 and CDR2: MDHEN and SYDVKM. The CDR3 sequence is CASSSLAWGRETQYF. Written as DNA, the CDR3 is TGTGCCAGCAGTTCCCTAGCGTGGGGCCGGGAGACCCAGTACTTC.

This clone was picked up a small number of times. V gene TRBV19 combines with J gene TRBJ1-1; D is possibly TRBD1 (5 bases). The CDR3 totals 13 residues. The germline V gene has CDR1 LNHDA and CDR2 SQIVND (reference sequence). Trimming pared 4 bases from V and 7 bases from J, leaving 13 bases between. The CDR3 region is CASSKGWGDEAFF. DNA for the CDR3: TGTGCCAGTAGTAAGGGGTGGGGGGATGAAGCTTTCTTT.